This passage covers 19 T cell receptor beta chains from one sample sequenced in a study of T cells after yellow fever vaccination. Using its own MiXCR run on the 5' RACE reads, TCRdb lists one record per CDR3 protein. There are some 340,000 distinct CDR3 sequences in the sample; about 10% occur only once, and around 3.2% lies in the top ten. Sample: CD4+ T cells sorted from PBMCs, taken 45 days after the yellow fever booster vaccination. The receptor set was obtained from a man aged 18-30 years who received the YFV17D yellow fever vaccine.

A few counts support this clonotype. The J gene is TRBJ2-3, the V gene TRBV5-4; weak D call: TRBD2 (6 bases). Per the germline V gene, CDR1 is SGHNT and CDR2 is YYREEE (reference sequence). V was clipped by 0 bases and J by 2 bases, with 13 bases between them. The CDR3 has 16 amino acids. CDR3 in amino acids: CASSLGIAVPTDTQYF. CDR3 bases: TGTGCCAGCAGCTTGGGAATAGCGGTACCCACAGATACGCAGTATTTT.

The chain links TRBV29-1 to TRBJ1-2; D gene uncertain. Trimming left V 5 bases short and J 2 bases short, with 15 bases between. Looked up from germline, CDR1 is SQVTM and CDR2 is ANQGSEA. The CDR3 sequence is 14 residues long. CDR3 region: CSVIDTDSNYGYTF. The CDR3 bases are TGCAGCGTTATAGATACAGACTCGAACTATGGCTACACCTTC.

This clonotype was observed a few times. The V gene is TRBV20-1, the J gene TRBJ2-5; the D is unclear. Trimming stripped 1 base from V and 2 bases from J, with 8 bases between. Germline V gene sequence: CDR1 DFQATT, CDR2 SNEGSKA (reference sequence). The CDR3 has 13 amino acids. The CDR3 loop is CSARAGQQETQYF. CDR3 in DNA: TGCAGTGCTAGAGCTGGGCAGCAAGAGACCCAGTACTTC.

This clonotype was detected ten times or more. The chain links TRBV5-1 to TRBJ1-3; D uncertain. Germline V CDR1 and CDR2: SGHRS, YFSETQ. Trimming removed 5 bases at V and 0 bases at J, with 15 bases between. The CDR3 sequence is 16 residues long. The CDR3 coding sequence is TGCGCCAGCAGGGAAGGACTGTCGACCTCTGGAAACACCATATATTTT. As protein: CASREGLSTSGNTIYF.

This clonotype turned up a few times. V usage is TRBV19 and J usage is TRBJ1-1; the D gene is possibly TRBD1 (5 bases). Between the trimmed V and J ends, which lost 2 bases and 0 bases, there was a span of 10 bases. The germline V gene encodes CDR1 LNHDA and CDR2 SQIVND (reference sequence). This CDR3 is built from 15 residues. The CDR3 reads CASSIRDRLNTEAFF. DNA of the CDR3: TGTGCCAGTAGTATACGCGACAGATTGAACACTGAAGCTTTCTTT.

This clonotype showed up many times. V is TRBV7-3 and J is TRBJ2-2, with D perhaps TRBD1 (8 bases). Germline-derived CDR1 and CDR2 are SGHTA and FQGTGA. V shed 5 bases and J shed 7 bases, with 17 bases lying between them. The CDR3 length is 15 residues. The CDR3 sequence: CASSPQGEGIGELFF. In DNA, the CDR3 is TGTGCCAGCAGCCCACAGGGGGAGGGGATCGGGGAGCTGTTTTTT.

The V and J genes are TRBV7-9 and TRBJ2-3, with 10 bases that match TRBD1. CDR3 length: 15 residues. V dropped 5 bases and J dropped 5; count of bases not matched to a gene: 7. Germline V CDR1 and CDR2: SEHNR, FQNEAQ (reference sequence). CDR3 residues: CASSPDRGRRDTQYF. In DNA, the CDR3 is TGTGCCAGCAGCCCCGACAGGGGGCGGAGAGATACGCAGTATTTT.

This clonotype was counted only a few times. This chain uses TRBV4-2 with TRBJ2-3, with 12 bases that match TRBD2. The V gene's germline CDR1 is LGHNA and CDR2 YNFKEQ. The CDR3 is 16 amino acids. The J segment lost 4 bases and the V segment lost 4 bases, leaving 6 bases of the junction unmatched. The DNA of the CDR3 is TGTGCCAGCAGCCGGTCTAGCGGGGGGGAACCAGATACGCAGTATTTT. The encoded protein is CASSRSSGGEPDTQYF.

The chain joins TRBV7-3 to TRBJ2-7; 10 nucleotides align to TRBD1. CDR3 length: 14 amino acids. The V gene end was trimmed by 5 bases and the J gene end by 3 bases; junction bases not matched to a gene: 4. Looked up from germline, CDR1 is SGHTA and CDR2 is FQGTGA. The CDR3 protein is CASSTGQGNYEQYF. The CDR3 coding sequence is TGTGCCAGCAGCACGGGACAGGGGAACTACGAGCAGTACTTC.

This chain connects TRBV14 to TRBJ1-2; D is perhaps TRBD1 (5 bases). CDR3 length: 14 residues. V gave up 1 base and J gave up 4 bases, with 10 bases separating them. CDR1 SGHDN and CDR2 FVKESK come from the germline V gene. CDR3 nucleotide sequence: TGTGCCAGCAGCCAAGGGGGGTACAGCTATGGCTACACCTTC. This gives the protein CASSQGGYSYGYTF.

The J gene is TRBJ2-5, the V gene TRBV7-8; 14 positions match TRBD2. The length of the CDR3 is 16 residues. Germline lookup yields CDR1 SGHVS and CDR2 FQNEAQ. V shed 5 bases and J 4 bases; nucleotides not matched to a gene: 6. The CDR3 sequence: CASSKRLAGGGETQYF. The CDR3 DNA reads as TGTGCCAGCAGCAAGCGACTAGCGGGGGGGGGAGAGACCCAGTACTTC.

The chain recombines TRBV6-2 or TRBV6-3 with TRBJ2-5; 12 bases match TRBD2. Germline CDR1 reads MNHEY; CDR2 reads SVGEGT. The CDR3 spans 15 residues. The V and J ends lost 7 bases and 5 bases, in that order; junction bases with no gene match: 8. The CDR3 nucleotides are TGTGCCAGCACCTTACTCGGACTAGCGGGGGAGACCCAGTACTTC. This codes for CASTLLGLAGETQYF.

This clonotype came up a few times. The chain combines TRBV7-9 with TRBJ2-3, with D maybe TRBD2 (6 bases). Trimming took 4 bases from V and 4 from J, leaving 15 bases between them. Germline V gene lookup returns CDR1 SEHNR and CDR2 FQNEAQ (reference sequence). This CDR3 comprises 15 residues. DNA for the CDR3: TGTGCCAGCAGCTCGGGACCCGGGGGATCAGATACGCAGTATTTT. Amino acids: CASSSGPGGSDTQYF.

This clonotype was recorded at least ten times. This rearrangement joins TRBV5-1 to TRBJ1-1; the match to TRBD1 covers 9 bases. This CDR3 is built from 13 residues. Germline CDR1 SGHRS, CDR2 YFSETQ. V dropped 7 bases and J dropped 4; count of bases not matched to a gene: 5. The CDR3 reads CASGQGLSTEAFF. The DNA for the CDR3 is TGCGCCAGCGGACAGGGGCTGAGCACTGAAGCTTTCTTT.

V gene TRBV5-1 combines with J gene TRBJ2-5; D is possibly TRBD2 (5 bases). Between the trimmed V and J ends, which lost 4 bases and 2 bases, there was a span of 12 bases. The CDR3 runs to 14 residues. Germline CDR1 SGHRS, CDR2 YFSETQ. The CDR3 nucleotides are TGCGCCAGCAGCCCGGGGAGTCCTCAAGAGACCCAGTACTTC. Translating it yields CASSPGSPQETQYF.

This clonotype was counted a few times. The chain is built from TRBV18 and TRBJ2-1; D might be TRBD1 or TRBD2, each matching 5 bases. The V end was cut by 3 bases, the J end by 6 bases, with 9 bases between. Germline assignment: CDR1 KGHSH and CDR2 LQKENI. The CDR3 covers 13 residues. The CDR3 region is CASSPLGVNEQFF. The CDR3 nucleotides are TGTGCCAGCTCACCTCTGGGGGTCAATGAGCAGTTCTTC.

The chain carries TRBV6-5 and TRBJ2-5, with 7 bases fitting TRBD1. With V trimmed by 4 bases and J by 5 bases, 7 bases remained unmatched. The germline CDR1 and CDR2 sequences are MNHEY and SVGAGI. This CDR3 is 14 amino acids long. This CDR3 is CASSLYRGVETQYF. CDR3 DNA: TGTGCCAGCAGTTTATACAGGGGAGTGGAGACCCAGTACTTC.

In this sample, this clonotype turned up a few times. CDR3 protein: CASSPRGLAGETSTDTQYF. The CDR3 DNA reads as TGTGCCAGCAGTCCCCGGGGACTAGCGGGGGAAACTAGCACAGATACGCAGTATTTT. The genes are TRBV6-5 and TRBJ2-3; TRBD2 aligns across 14 bases. The germline V gene has CDR1 MNHEY and CDR2 SVGAGI. This CDR3 spans 19 amino acids. V lost 5 bases to trimming and J lost 0 bases; unmatched junction nucleotides: 10.

The chain uses TRBV3-1 and TRBJ2-6; 7 bases agree with TRBD1. CDR1 is LGHDT and CDR2 is YNNKEL in the germline V gene (reference sequence). The J segment lost 4 bases and the V segment lost 1 base, leaving 16 bases of the junction unmatched. This CDR3 is built from 20 residues. CDR3 region: CASSQVGPNRGYAGANVLTF. Written as DNA, the CDR3 is TGTGCCAGCAGCCAAGTTGGTCCCAACAGGGGTTACGCCGGGGCCAACGTCCTGACTTTC.